This T cell receptor (beta chain) was obtained from a study of cytomegalovirus exposure and HLA in healthy donors (dated by TCRdb to 2016 to 2017). Study-wide context: According to an earlier analysis of 587 of the donors, 200 million or so T cells yielded over 100 million unique TCR beta sequences and less than 300 Gb of sequence data. About 300 gigabases of sequencing data and some 85 million unique TCR sequences were included in an early release covering roughly 700 HLA-typed donors. Of the roughly 400 genotyped donors, over 70% fell in the genetic ancestry cluster associated with self-reported Caucasian donors. The study aimed to test whether cataloging public T cell receptors could reveal signatures of past pathogen exposure. The T cell repertoires of 666 subjects were profiled by immunosequencing and related to cytomegalovirus serostatus. A separate validation cohort of more than 100 different subjects was used in addition to the roughly 720-subject first cohort. High-throughput TCR immunosequencing, statistical association of individual TCRs with disease status, and machine learning were combined to predict cytomegalovirus infection status. In a later analysis, previously published TCR beta repertoires from roughly 710 donors were re-analyzed and high-resolution HLA genotyping was added so that TCR occurrence patterns could be studied. The later analysis used no new phenotypic data to find candidate immune exposures, relying instead on TCR beta sequences and their occurrence across donors. To decide whether each TCR beta V gene segment behaved as functional or pseudogenic, an earlier analysis of nearly 600 of the donors relied on high-throughput TCR beta sequencing. Alongside the repertoire data, information on donor age, sex, ethnicity and CMV serostatus was compiled. A later genetic analysis used genome-wide SNP genotypes for about three fifths of the 666 donors, treating that subset as a discovery cohort. All discovery cohort repertoires had been generated on a single sequencing platform. HLA typing covered class I and class II loci at four-digit resolution. The number of typed donors differed by locus: roughly 629-640 for A, B, C, DRB1 and DQB1; 500 to 550 for DQA1; fewer than 610 for DPA1; and roughly 450 for DPB1. About 5 DR-DQ haplotypes were handled as single units for association and clustering, since linkage in the cohort was strong. Among 398 genotyped donors of the cohort, an average of roughly 240,000 unique TCR beta nucleotide sequences were sequenced per donor, about a sixth of them non-productive.

Libraries were built with the immunoSEQ multiplex PCR assay. A mixture of 60 forward primers for TCR Vbeta segments and 13 reverse primers for TCR Jbeta segments was used in the multiplex PCR. Amplification of the CDR3 region of rearranged TCR beta genes was performed with a multiplex PCR assay on genomic DNA. The Illumina HiSeq System was used to sequence the amplified TCR beta libraries as 87-base-pair reads. Turning to the authors' computational methods: A later analysis tallied about 77 million unique TCR beta chains across the 660 or so repertoires, and approximately 12 million of those chains were shared by two or more donors. Raw reads were error-corrected and collapsed into unique sequences with a nearest-neighbor algorithm that merged closely related sequences to remove PCR and sequencing errors. V, D and J gene segments were assigned by aligning CDR3 sequences to IMGT reference sequences. For a sequence to be retained, a match of at least six nucleotides was required to both a V gene segment and a J gene segment. Rearrangements were called productive when the CDR3 lacked stop codons and stayed in frame with V and J; all others were non-productive. Following IMGT convention, CDR3 was defined as the stretch from the second conserved V-encoded cysteine up to the conserved J-encoded phenylalanine. Sequences without an unambiguous match to a single V gene segment were excluded from the earlier analysis of 450 to 750 of the donors. In an earlier analysis of 450 to 700 of the donors, V segments were called functional above 56.7% productive rearrangements and were called segregating when the between-donor standard deviation exceeded 5%. To diagnose cytomegalovirus status from the catalog of TCR beta chain sequences, a statistical classification framework was built. In a later analysis, V and J genes were assigned by comparing TCR nucleotide sequences against IMGT/GENE-DB human TR gene sequences. Using the TCRdist pipeline, a later analysis assigned CDR3 sequences along with most-parsimonious VDJ recombination scenarios. In a later analysis, each TCR beta chain was defined by its CDR3 amino acid sequence together with its V-gene family, and reads lacking a unique V-gene family were excluded. In a later analysis, some 600 highly shared, low-generation-probability nucleotide sequences were removed to address suspected cross-contamination and a sequencing artifact. In a later analysis, a clonal expansion index was calculated for each public chain from normalized within-repertoire ranks of inferred template counts. Generation probabilities in a later analysis came from a VDJ recombination model fitted to out-of-frame rearrangements, and those results were checked against IGoR. In a later analysis, hypergeometric tests were used to score TCR-TCR, TCR-HLA and TCR-CMV co-occurrence, with a repertoire-size bias correction applied to TCR pairs. In a later analysis, false discovery rates were estimated by permuting HLA or CMV assignments 20 times. A later analysis grouped co-occurring TCRs with DBSCAN, adding TCRdist sequence similarity when clustering within HLA-allele-positive subsets. Repertoires with fewer than 30,000 or more than 120,000 public chains were left out of co-occurrence clustering, as were five repertoires with anomalous nucleotide sharing. TCRdb's version of the immuneACCESS table is confined to in-frame rearrangements and falls short of the full clone set. An unresolved V gene accounts for under half of the shortfall where checked; the remainder is of unknown origin. The V and J calls and clone size are taken from that table; D and trimming were inferred from the DNA. Here the sample has 150,000 to 200,000 clones; roughly 78% occur a single time. Together, the top ten hold about 1.9% of the sample.

About this clone: This receptor's antigen is unknown. No much larger clonotype is one base removed from it; base qualities were not supplied.

The cohort was made up of roughly 670 healthy bone marrow donors. At the time of sampling, every cohort member was nominally healthy, though immune exposures that went unrecorded were likely present. The donor was CMV seronegative and belonged to the group of around 350 seronegative cohort members. A peripheral blood sample was collected from each donor, and TCR beta sequencing was performed on peripheral blood mononuclear cells. The Qiagen DNeasy Blood Extraction Kit was used to extract genomic DNA from the blood cell samples. Summary of the overall study and its limitations: The cohort was sequenced for TCR beta chains only, and without alpha or paired-chain data the features that could be detected were limited. A further reported finding was that TCR beta sequences accurately predicted the HLA-A and HLA-B alleles for most subjects in the first cohort. Because counts were too low, around 17 rarely observed V segments, including chromosome 9 orphons, were left out of the earlier analysis of approximately 500 of the donors. In a later genetic analysis, a missense DCLRE1C variant was associated with V-gene and J-gene trimming of TCR beta chains, and the association was replicated in an independent cohort. Compared with the approximately 670-donor mean, donors in an Asian-associated ancestry cluster had fewer N-insertions in productive TCRs, according to a later genetic analysis. Roughly uniform sequencing depth across donors was assumed in presence/absence analyses, although this assumption may not hold. In a later analysis, TCR association rates were found to vary across HLA loci, with the most associated TCRs seen for DRB1 alleles and the fewest for HLA-C alleles. According to the authors, the approach could potentially be generalized to other disease states and immunological phenotypes. In an earlier analysis of more than 500 of the donors, most TCR beta V segments appeared in productive rearrangements about 90% or about 30% of the time, broadly matching IMGT annotations. In a later analysis, most CMV-associated TCR beta chains were found to appear HLA-restricted, with HLA associations seemingly driven largely by CMV exposure. In a later analysis, HLA-associated TCR beta chains showed more clonal expansion and lower generation probabilities than non-associated chains that were equally common. Assigning TCR associations to individual alleles was difficult when HLA alleles, especially DR and DQ, strongly co-occurred. Several of the top co-occurrence clusters appeared to be linked to parvovirus B19, influenza, CMV and Epstein-Barr virus, according to a later analysis. While some public TCRs were present in many individuals, most TCR sequences turned up only very rarely across donors. The 87-base-pair reads could not distinguish some IMGT-functional V segments, including TRBV6-2 and TRBV6-3, so those segments were excluded. Because some donors lacked HLA typing at each locus, the association tests relied only on the typed subset. A group of highly shared sequence variants was considered likely to be a technical artifact of the sequencing pipeline. A few of the identified cytomegalovirus-associated TCR beta chains were confirmed in vitro to be specific for cytomegalovirus antigens. In a later analysis, some 18,000 TCR beta sequences were associated with specific HLA alleles at a false discovery rate of 0.05. Cytomegalovirus status was reported to be diagnosed by the classifier with high specificity and sensitivity in both the original and validation cohorts. Linkage disequilibrium might explain the correlated functional status among segregating V segments, but an unknown experimental factor could not be excluded. A total of 164 TCR beta chains were listed by the study as associated with cytomegalovirus. CMV serostatus was the only immune exposure information available for the cohort.

The CDR3 runs 15 residues from the cysteine to the phenylalanine. Only the CDR3 DNA is retained, 45 bases long and in frame from the first base. CDR1 and CDR2 were assigned from the germline V gene as SGHTS and YDEGEE. The germline ends are 14 bases apart after V is trimmed by 0 bases and J by 7 bases. The sequencing sample was made of PBMCs. The origin of this receptor is a woman in her twenties or thirties in good health and CMV-seronegative. The chain is encoded by TRBV5-8 joined to TRBJ1-5; TRBD1 is a possible D gene, resting on 5 matching bases. The nucleotides read TGTGCCAGCAGCTTGGAGGGGCGCGGAAGGCAGCCCCAGCATTTT. Translated, this gives CASSLEGRGRQPQHF.